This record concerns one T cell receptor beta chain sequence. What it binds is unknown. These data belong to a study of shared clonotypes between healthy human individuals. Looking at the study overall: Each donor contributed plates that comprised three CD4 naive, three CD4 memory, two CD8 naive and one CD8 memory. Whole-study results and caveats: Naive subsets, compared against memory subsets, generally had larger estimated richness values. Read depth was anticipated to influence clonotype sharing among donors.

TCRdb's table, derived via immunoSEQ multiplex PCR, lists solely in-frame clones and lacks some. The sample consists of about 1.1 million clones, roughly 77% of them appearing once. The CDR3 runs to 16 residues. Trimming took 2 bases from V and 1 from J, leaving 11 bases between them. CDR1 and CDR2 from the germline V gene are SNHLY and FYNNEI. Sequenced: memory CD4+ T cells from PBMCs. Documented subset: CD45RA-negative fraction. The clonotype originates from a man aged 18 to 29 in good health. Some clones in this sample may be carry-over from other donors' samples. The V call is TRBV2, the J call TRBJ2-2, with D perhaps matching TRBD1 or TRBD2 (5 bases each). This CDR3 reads CASSELGARNTGELFF. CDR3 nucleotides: TGTGCCAGCAGTGAACTCGGGGCCAGGAACACCGGGGAGCTGTTTTTT.